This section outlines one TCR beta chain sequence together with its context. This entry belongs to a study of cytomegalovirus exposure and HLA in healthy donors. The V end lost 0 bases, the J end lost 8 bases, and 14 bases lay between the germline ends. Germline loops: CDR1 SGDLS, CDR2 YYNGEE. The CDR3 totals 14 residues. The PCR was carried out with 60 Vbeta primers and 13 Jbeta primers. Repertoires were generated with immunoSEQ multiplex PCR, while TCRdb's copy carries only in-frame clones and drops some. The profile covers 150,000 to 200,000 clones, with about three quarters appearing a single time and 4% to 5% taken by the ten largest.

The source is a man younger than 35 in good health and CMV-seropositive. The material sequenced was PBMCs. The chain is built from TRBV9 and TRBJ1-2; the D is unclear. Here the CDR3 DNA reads TGTGCCAGCAGCGTAGACGGCAGCGCCTCGGGCTACACCTTC. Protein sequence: CASSVDGSASGYTF.